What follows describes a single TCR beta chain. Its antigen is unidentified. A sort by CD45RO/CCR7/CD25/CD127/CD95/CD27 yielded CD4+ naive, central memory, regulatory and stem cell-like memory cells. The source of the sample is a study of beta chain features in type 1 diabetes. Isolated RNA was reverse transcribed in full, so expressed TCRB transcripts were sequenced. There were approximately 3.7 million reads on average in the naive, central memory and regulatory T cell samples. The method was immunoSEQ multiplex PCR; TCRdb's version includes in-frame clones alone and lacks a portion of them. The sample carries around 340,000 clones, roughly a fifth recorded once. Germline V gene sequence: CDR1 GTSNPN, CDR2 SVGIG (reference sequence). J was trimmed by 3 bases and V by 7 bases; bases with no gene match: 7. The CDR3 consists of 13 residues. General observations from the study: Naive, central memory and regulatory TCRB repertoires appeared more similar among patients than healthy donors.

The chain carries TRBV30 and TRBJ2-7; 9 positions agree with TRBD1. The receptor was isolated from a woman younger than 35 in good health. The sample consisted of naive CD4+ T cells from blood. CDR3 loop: CAYTGTGFYEQYF. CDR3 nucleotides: TGTGCCTATACCGGGACAGGGTTCTACGAGCAGTACTTC.